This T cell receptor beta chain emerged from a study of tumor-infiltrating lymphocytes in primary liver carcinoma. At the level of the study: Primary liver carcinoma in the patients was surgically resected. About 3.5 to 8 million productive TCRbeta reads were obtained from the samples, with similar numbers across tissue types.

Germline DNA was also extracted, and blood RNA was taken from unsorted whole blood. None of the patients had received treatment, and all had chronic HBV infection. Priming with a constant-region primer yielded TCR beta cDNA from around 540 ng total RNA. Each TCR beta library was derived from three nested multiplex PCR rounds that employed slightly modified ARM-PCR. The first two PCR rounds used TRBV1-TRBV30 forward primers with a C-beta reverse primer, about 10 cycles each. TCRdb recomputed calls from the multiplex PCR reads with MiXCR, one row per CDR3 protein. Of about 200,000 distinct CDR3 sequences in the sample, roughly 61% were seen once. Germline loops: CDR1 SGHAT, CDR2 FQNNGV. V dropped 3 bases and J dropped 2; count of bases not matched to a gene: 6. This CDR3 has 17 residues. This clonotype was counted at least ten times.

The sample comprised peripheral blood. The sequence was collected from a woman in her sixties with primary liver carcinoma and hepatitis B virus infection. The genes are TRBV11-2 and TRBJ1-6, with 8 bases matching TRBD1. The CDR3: CASSLGRGHTYNSPLHF. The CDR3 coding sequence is TGTGCCAGCAGCTTGGGCAGGGGGCACACCTATAATTCACCCCTCCACTTT.